The T cell receptor (beta chain) described here comes from a study of T-cell reconstitution after alpha-beta-depleted transplantation in children. Study observations and caveats: Surviving recipient T cells and intrathymic progenitors accounted for some patients' high TCRbeta diversity at day 60. Alpha-beta T cells present about two months after transplant were reported to originate from several hundred expanded graft clones. T cells produced anew were the main source of T-cell counts and diversity one year after transplant.

As it was prepared, the TCRbeta library received unique molecular identifiers. TCRdb redid the calling of the PCR reads with MiXCR, one entry per CDR3 protein. The sample has 700,000 or so distinct CDR3 sequences, under 15% seen once. In this sample, this clonotype turned up many times. The antigen is unknown. The CDR3 totals 15 residues. Germline V gene lookup returns CDR1 MNHEY and CDR2 SVGAGI. Trimming at V came to 2 bases and at J to 2 bases, leaving 2 bases not matched to a gene. The origin of this receptor is a girl aged 2 to 10 with congenital amegakaryocytic thrombocytopenia, due to receive a stem cell transplant. Source: PBMCs, taken before TCRalphabeta/CD19-depleted stem cell transplant. V gene TRBV6-5 combines with J gene TRBJ2-3; 9 nucleotides align to TRBD1. DNA of the CDR3: TGTGCCAGCAGTTACGGGACAGGGATCACAGATACGCAGTATTTT. It specifies CASSYGTGITDTQYF.